This T cell receptor beta chain was retrieved from a study of blood T cell repertoires in COVID-19. Study summary: Acute and convalescent COVID-19 specimens originated in the United States, Italy and Spain. T cells, B-cell-depleted T cells, or PBMCs supplied cDNA or gDNA.

The germline CDR1 and CDR2 sequences are SGHRS and YFSETQ. The V segment lost 0 bases and the J segment 5 bases; nucleotides outside the gene matches: 6. This CDR3 has 15 amino acids. Original handling: It was from reference gene primer amplification that nucleated cell counts were estimated. Clones were read by immunoSEQ multiplex PCR, and TCRdb kept only the in-frame ones, dropping some. That table supplies the V and J calls and clone size; D and trimming were determined from the DNA. The repertoire holds about 150,000 clones, with 70% to 85% as singletons. There are a few counts of this clone. Sequenced material: peripheral blood. This TCR derives from a woman aged 45-65 years in a cohort sampled during active or convalescent COVID-19. J is TRBJ1-1 and V is TRBV5-1, with 8 bases matching TRBD1. CDR3 in amino acids: CASSLVTGELTEAFF. The CDR3 DNA reads as TGCGCCAGCAGCTTGGTGACAGGGGAATTAACTGAAGCTTTCTTT.